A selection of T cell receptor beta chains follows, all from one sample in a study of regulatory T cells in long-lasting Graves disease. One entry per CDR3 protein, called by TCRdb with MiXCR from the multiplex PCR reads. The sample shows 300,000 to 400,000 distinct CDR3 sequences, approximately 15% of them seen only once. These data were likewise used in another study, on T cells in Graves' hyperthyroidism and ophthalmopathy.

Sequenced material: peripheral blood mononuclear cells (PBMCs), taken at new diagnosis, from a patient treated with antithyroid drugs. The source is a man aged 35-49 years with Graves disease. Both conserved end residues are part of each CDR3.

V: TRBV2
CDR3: CASSEAGREQYF

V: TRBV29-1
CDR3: CSVGGFQETQYF

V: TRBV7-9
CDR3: CASSYQGNTEAFF

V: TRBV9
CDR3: CASSVAGGGLTDTQYF

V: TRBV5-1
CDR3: CASSFGVSGNTIYF

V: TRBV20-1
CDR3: CSARMVPGTYNEQFF

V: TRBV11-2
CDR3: CASSLEVGRGTQYF

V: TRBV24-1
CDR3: CATSDPASYEQYF

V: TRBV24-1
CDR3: CATSDLGTANSPLHF

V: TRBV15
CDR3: CATSREGLYSYEQYF

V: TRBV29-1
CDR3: CSVVGRGGLETQYF

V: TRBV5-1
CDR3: CASSLGSGAPDTQYF

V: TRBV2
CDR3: CASRATGVRLGENTEAFF

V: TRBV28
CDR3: CASSLKVGNTGELFF

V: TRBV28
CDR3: CASSFSLRAFF

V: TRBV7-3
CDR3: CASSLAGGPEQYF

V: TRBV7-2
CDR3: CASSPTPGYEQYF

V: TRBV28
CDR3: CASSLPGGGVYTEAFF

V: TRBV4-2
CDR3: CASSQEAGSYNSPLHF

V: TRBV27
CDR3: CASRKQGNRETQYF

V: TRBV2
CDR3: CAASNLTDTQYF

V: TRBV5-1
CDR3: CASSPTRNSATNEKLFF

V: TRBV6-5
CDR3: CASSFAGAYNEQFF

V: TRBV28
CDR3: CASSQLATGGYQPQHF

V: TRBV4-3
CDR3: CASSHDRGNQPQHF

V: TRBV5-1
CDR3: CASSFSGSFNEQFF

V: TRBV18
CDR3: CASSPGGHEEQFF

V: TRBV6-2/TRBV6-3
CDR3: CASSYLAPFQNYEQYF

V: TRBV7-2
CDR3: CASSLGRAVTEAFF

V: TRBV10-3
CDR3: CAISEPTRRAFF

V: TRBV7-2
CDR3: CASSLAGPPGDTQYF

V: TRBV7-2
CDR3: CASAVNWGDEQFF

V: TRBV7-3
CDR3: CASSLRRGTEAFF

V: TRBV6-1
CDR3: CASTSGLQETQYF

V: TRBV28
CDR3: CASSLWGGRAYNEQFF

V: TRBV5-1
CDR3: CASSLAGRGYEQYF

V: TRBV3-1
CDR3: CASSQQGNSYEQYF